This T cell receptor beta chain stems from a study of CD8 T cells in Susac syndrome. Overall study: Patients with Susac syndrome were, at the time of blood collection, therapy-naive, maintained on corticosteroids, or maintained on intravenous immunoglobulin alone. Study-level results: The authors found no clonal expansion in Susac syndrome CD4+ T cell repertoires.

Regarding this clonotype: Its cognate antigen is unknown.

This CDR3 contains 15 residues. Per germline, CDR1 DFQATT and CDR2 SNEGSKA (reference sequence). Trimming left V 6 bases short and J 3 bases short, with 19 bases between. TEMRA cells were enriched by FACS, and CD4+ and CD8+ T cells were negatively isolated. An amount of RNA that ranged from roughly 0.45 to 1 ug was reverse transcribed with random hexamers. TCRdb reanalysed the immunoSEQ multiplex PCR reads using MiXCR and keeps one entry per CDR3 protein. The top ten hold 0.095% to 0.12% of the sample, which has about 240,000 distinct CDR3 sequences, about 95% seen once. This TCR was recovered from a human donor with Susac syndrome. The chain joins TRBV20-1 to TRBJ2-3, with a tentative D call TRBD2 (7 bases). The sequenced sample consisted of CD4+ T cells from PBMCs. Here the CDR3 reads CSATMGGALTDTQYF. In nucleotides, the CDR3 is TGCAGTGCAACAATGGGGGGGGCCCTAACAGATACGCAGTATTTT.